This T cell receptor beta chain was recorded in a study of Graves' ophthalmopathy and Graves' hyperthyroidism. Study-level points and caveats: Also, most clonotypes expanded in the thyroid above 0.001 frequency appeared in blood. Researchers report that a 13-signature model separated ophthalmopathy from stable hyperthyroidism, posting around 86% sensitivity and roughly 81% specificity.

In the case of this clonotype: Its cognate antigen is unknown.

Amplification of the TCR beta CDR3 regions used RNA transcripts (as template). HTBI primers primed a first-round RT-PCR, and a second-round multiplex PCR followed. TCRdb re-called the multiplex PCR reads through MiXCR, storing one row per CDR3 protein. The sample records hundreds of thousands of distinct CDR3 sequences, 22% being singletons. CDR3 length: 16 residues. The ends lost 3 bases at V and 2 bases at J; junction bases unmatched: 8. Germline V gene lookup returns CDR1 MGHRA and CDR2 YSYEKL. PBMCs were density-gradient isolated from roughly 10 ml fresh blood. The source material was peripheral blood. V is TRBV4-1 and J is TRBJ1-1, with 8 positions matching TRBD1. The receptor's source is a young woman with stable Graves' hyperthyroidism. Some clones in this sample may be carry-over from other donors' samples. This CDR3 is CASSHFRTGRNTEAFF. For the CDR3, the DNA is TGCGCCAGCAGCCATTTCAGGACAGGGAGAAACACTGAAGCTTTCTTT.